A selection of T cell receptor beta chains follows, all from one sample in a study of cytomegalovirus exposure and HLA in healthy donors. Method: immunoSEQ multiplex PCR; TCRdb's copy keeps in-frame clones and lacks some. The sample consists of a few hundred thousand clones, 80% to 95% of them appearing once. The sequenced material came from PBMCs. These receptor sequences come from a woman in her 30s in good health and CMV-seronegative. CDR3s include the opening cysteine and the closing phenylalanine or tryptophan. The order of the fields is clone size, D gene, V gene, J gene, CDR3 protein, CDR3 DNA. D genes are given only for firm matches. Size values are once, few and many counts, or a class for expanded clones, and some rows have none.

size: NA
D: NA
V: TRBV7-8
J: TRBJ2-5
CDR3: CASSFSAGTSETQYF
DNA: TGTGCCAGCAGCTTTTCTGCGGGAACGTCAGAGACCCAGTACTTC

size: NA
D: NA
V: TRBV30
J: TRBJ2-3
CDR3: CAWGPNRGPDTDTQYF
DNA: TGTGCCTGGGGGCCTAATCGGGGGCCTGACACAGATACGCAGTATTTT

size: once
D: TRBD1
V: TRBV5-1
J: TRBJ2-5
CDR3: CASSRTGQAQETQYF
DNA: TGCGCCAGCAGCCGAACCGGACAGGCCCAAGAGACCCAGTACTTC

size: NA
D: TRBD1
V: TRBV7-2
J: TRBJ2-3
CDR3: CASSLTGGVTDTQYF
DNA: TGTGCCAGCAGCCTCACAGGGGGCGTGACCGATACGCAGTATTTT

size: NA
D: NA
V: TRBV9
J: TRBJ2-7
CDR3: CASSVAGDTYEQYF
DNA: TGTGCCAGCAGCGTAGCTGGGGACACCTACGAGCAGTACTTC

size: NA
D: NA
V: TRBV29-1
J: TRBJ2-7
CDR3: CSVFARGEQYF
DNA: TGCAGCGTTTTTGCTAGAGGCGAGCAGTACTTC

size: NA
D: NA
V: TRBV11-3
J: TRBJ1-5
CDR3: CASSCPGTSRGDSNQPQHF
DNA: TGTGCCAGCAGCTGCCCCGGGACCTCTCGGGGGGATAGCAATCAGCCCCAGCATTTT

size: NA
D: NA
V: TRBV7-9
J: TRBJ2-7
CDR3: CASRGIGGAGYEQYF
DNA: TGTGCCAGCAGGGGAATAGGGGGCGCGGGATACGAGCAGTACTTC

size: NA
D: TRBD1
V: TRBV2
J: TRBJ2-7
CDR3: CASRAGTGFYEQYF
DNA: TGTGCCAGCAGAGCCGGGACAGGTTTTTACGAGCAGTACTTC

size: NA
D: NA
V: TRBV11-3
J: TRBJ2-5
CDR3: CASSARLGQETQYF
DNA: TGTGCCAGCAGCGCTCGACTAGGGCAAGAGACCCAGTACTTC

size: NA
D: NA
V: TRBV5-8
J: TRBJ2-2
CDR3: CASSPGTGDTGELFF
DNA: TGTGCCAGCAGCCCCGGAACGGGGGACACCGGGGAGCTGTTTTTT

size: many
D: TRBD1
V: TRBV6-4
J: TRBJ2-2
CDR3: CASKGTGDTGELFF
DNA: TGTGCCAGCAAGGGGACAGGGGATACCGGGGAGCTGTTTTTT

size: once
D: TRBD2
V: TRBV7-2
J: TRBJ2-3
CDR3: CASSLGGPGLARTDTQYF
DNA: TGTGCCAGCAGCTTAGGAGGCCCGGGACTAGCGAGAACAGATACGCAGTATTTT

size: NA
D: NA
V: TRBV28
J: TRBJ1-4
CDR3: CASNQLSWEKLFF
DNA: TGTGCCAGCAATCAGTTGTCCTGGGAAAAACTGTTTTTT

size: NA
D: TRBD2
V: TRBV6-5
J: TRBJ2-7
CDR3: CASSPGGGRYEQYF
DNA: TGTGCCAGCAGCCCCGGGGGGGGACGATACGAGCAGTACTTC

size: NA
D: NA
V: TRBV6-1
J: TRBJ2-2
CDR3: CATGNRDIAGELFF
DNA: TGTGCCACTGGGAACAGGGATATTGCCGGGGAGCTGTTTTTT

size: NA
D: TRBD2
V: TRBV9
J: TRBJ2-7
CDR3: CASSVSGSLAYEQYF
DNA: TGTGCCAGCAGCGTAAGCGGGAGTCTGGCGTACGAGCAGTACTTC

size: NA
D: TRBD1
V: TRBV25-1
J: TRBJ1-2
CDR3: CASSGRDSLNYGYTF
DNA: TGTGCCAGCAGTGGACGGGACAGCCTTAACTATGGCTACACCTTC

size: NA
D: TRBD1
V: TRBV6-1
J: TRBJ1-5
CDR3: CASRRTGGNQPQHF
DNA: TGTGCCAGCAGGAGGACAGGGGGCAATCAGCCCCAGCATTTT

size: NA
D: TRBD1
V: TRBV29-1
J: TRBJ1-1
CDR3: CSVELPDRGTGEAFF
DNA: TGCAGCGTTGAATTGCCGGACAGGGGTACGGGTGAAGCTTTCTTT

size: NA
D: NA
V: TRBV27
J: TRBJ1-2
CDR3: CASSSSNKYGYTF
DNA: TGTGCCAGCAGTTCATCCAACAAGTATGGCTACACCTTC

size: once
D: TRBD2
V: TRBV7-2
J: TRBJ2-3
CDR3: CASSLGGLAGGLSDTQYF
DNA: TGTGCCAGCAGCTTAGGGGGACTAGCGGGAGGATTGTCAGATACGCAGTATTTT

size: NA
D: TRBD1
V: TRBV6-6
J: TRBJ2-2
CDR3: CASTISTGVNTGELFF
DNA: TGTGCCAGCACCATAAGCACAGGGGTCAACACCGGGGAGCTGTTTTTT

size: NA
D: NA
V: TRBV28
J: TRBJ2-1
CDR3: CASSTHGGSNEQFF
DNA: TGTGCCAGCAGCACTCATGGGGGCTCTAATGAGCAGTTCTTC

size: NA
D: NA
V: TRBV12-2
J: TRBJ2-5
CDR3: CASRLVTGETQYF
DNA: TGTGCAAGTCGCTTGGTTACGGGAGAGACCCAGTACTTC

size: NA
D: TRBD1
V: TRBV4-3
J: TRBJ2-7
CDR3: CASSLDSGTGRYEQYF
DNA: TGCGCCAGCAGCCTCGACTCCGGGACAGGTCGGTACGAGCAGTACTTC

size: NA
D: TRBD2
V: TRBV19
J: TRBJ2-3
CDR3: CASSPGGSGARTDTQYF
DNA: TGTGCCAGTAGTCCGGGGGGTAGCGGTGCGCGCACAGATACGCAGTATTTT

size: NA
D: NA
V: TRBV11-2
J: TRBJ2-3
CDR3: CASSRDLTDTQYF
DNA: TGTGCCAGCAGCCGGGACCTCACAGATACGCAGTATTTT

size: once
D: NA
V: TRBV10-3
J: TRBJ2-1
CDR3: CAISESSDEQFF
DNA: TGTGCCATCAGTGAGTCTAGCGATGAGCAGTTCTTC

size: NA
D: TRBD1
V: TRBV7-3
J: TRBJ2-3
CDR3: CASSWTGFTDTQYF
DNA: TGTGCCAGCTCTTGGACAGGCTTCACAGATACGCAGTATTTT

size: NA
D: TRBD2
V: TRBV12-5
J: TRBJ2-1
CDR3: CASGLVPDSKLTFAPGLAVFEQFF
DNA: TGTGCTAGTGGTTTGGTGCCGGACAGTAAATTGACCTTCGCACCGGGACTAGCGGTCTTTGAGCAGTTCTTC

size: NA
D: NA
V: TRBV5-1
J: TRBJ2-7
CDR3: CASSPGRDSSYEQYF
DNA: TGCGCCAGCAGTCCGGGGCGGGACTCGTCCTACGAGCAGTACTTC

size: NA
D: NA
V: TRBV5-6
J: TRBJ1-3
CDR3: CASSLYLAGVGNTIYF
DNA: TGTGCCAGCAGCTTGTATCTTGCAGGAGTTGGAAACACCATATATTTT

size: NA
D: NA
V: TRBV9
J: TRBJ2-2
CDR3: CASSVRDGNTGELFF
DNA: TGTGCCAGCAGCGTAAGGGATGGGAACACCGGGGAGCTGTTTTTT

size: once
D: NA
V: TRBV6-5
J: TRBJ1-4
CDR3: CASSYSKVGTEKLFF
DNA: TGTGCCAGCAGTTACTCGAAGGTGGGGACTGAAAAACTGTTTTTT

size: once
D: NA
V: TRBV18
J: TRBJ1-1
CDR3: CASSRTEGNTEAFF
DNA: TGTGCCAGCTCAAGGACAGAAGGGAACACTGAAGCTTTCTTT

size: NA
D: NA
V: TRBV28
J: TRBJ2-2
CDR3: CASSLGGINTGELFF
DNA: TGTGCCAGCAGCCTAGGGGGGATCAACACCGGGGAGCTGTTTTTT

size: NA
D: NA
V: TRBV4-1
J: TRBJ2-1
CDR3: CASSPRQGNEQFF
DNA: TGCGCCAGCAGCCCAAGGCAGGGCAATGAGCAGTTCTTC

size: NA
D: NA
V: TRBV28
J: TRBJ1-2
CDR3: CASSSGTGDYLSYTF
DNA: TGTGCCAGCAGTTCCGGGACGGGGGACTATCTAAGCTACACCTTC

size: NA
D: NA
V: TRBV5-1
J: TRBJ2-7
CDR3: CASSLVDLDEQYF
DNA: TGCGCCAGCAGCTTGGTCGACCTGGACGAGCAGTACTTC

size: NA
D: TRBD1
V: TRBV9
J: TRBJ2-5
CDR3: CASSVYGTGYGQETQYF
DNA: TGTGCCAGCAGCGTTTACGGGACAGGGTACGGGCAAGAGACCCAGTACTTC

size: NA
D: TRBD1
V: TRBV5-5
J: TRBJ2-6
CDR3: CASSLATGGSGANVLTF
DNA: TGTGCCAGCAGCTTGGCCACAGGGGGCTCTGGGGCCAACGTCCTGACTTTC

size: NA
D: NA
V: TRBV7-8
J: TRBJ2-3
CDR3: CASSLAPSTDTQYF
DNA: TGTGCCAGCAGCTTAGCCCCTAGCACAGATACGCAGTATTTT

size: NA
D: NA
V: TRBV28
J: TRBJ2-7
CDR3: CASSLDGYEQYF
DNA: TGTGCCAGCAGTTTAGACGGCTACGAGCAGTACTTC

size: NA
D: NA
V: TRBV5-1
J: TRBJ1-3
CDR3: CASSLSGGNTIYF
DNA: TGCGCCAGCAGCTTATCCGGTGGAAACACCATATATTTT

size: NA
D: NA
V: TRBV28
J: TRBJ1-1
CDR3: CASSLFGEAFF
DNA: TGTGCCAGCAGTTTATTCGGTGAAGCTTTCTTT

size: NA
D: TRBD2
V: TRBV28
J: TRBJ2-7
CDR3: CASSRTSGTYEQYF
DNA: TGTGCCAGCAGTCGGACTAGCGGTACCTACGAGCAGTACTTC

size: NA
D: TRBD1
V: TRBV5-6
J: TRBJ2-7
CDR3: CASSSRQGATTYEQYF
DNA: TGTGCCAGCAGCTCGCGCCAGGGGGCGACGACCTACGAGCAGTACTTC

size: NA
D: NA
V: TRBV2
J: TRBJ2-7
CDR3: CASSYSRGDEQYF
DNA: TGTGCCAGCAGTTATAGCCGGGGTGACGAGCAGTACTTC

size: NA
D: TRBD1
V: TRBV5-5
J: TRBJ2-7
CDR3: CASSPPLDPGGTPYEQYF
DNA: TGTGCCAGCAGCCCGCCTTTAGATCCAGGGGGAACGCCCTACGAGCAGTACTTC

size: NA
D: NA
V: TRBV28
J: TRBJ1-5
CDR3: CASRRTGDQPQHF
DNA: TGTGCCAGCAGACGGACGGGGGATCAGCCCCAGCATTTT

size: NA
D: NA
V: TRBV7-3
J: TRBJ1-1
CDR3: CASSLGVGGNTEAFF
DNA: TGTGCCAGCAGCTTAGGGGTTGGGGGAAACACTGAAGCTTTCTTT

size: NA
D: TRBD1
V: TRBV5-1
J: TRBJ2-1
CDR3: CASSSSPSGQGFYEQFF
DNA: TGCGCCAGCAGTTCATCCCCCTCCGGACAGGGTTTCTATGAGCAGTTCTTC